Listed here are 24 T cell receptor beta chains from one sample, sequenced in a study of blood T cell repertoires in COVID-19. Assay used: immunoSEQ multiplex PCR; TCRdb lists only in-frame clones, some missing. The top ten clones hold 5.1% of a sample with some 200,000 clones, roughly 84% of them seen once. What was sequenced was peripheral blood. These receptors all stem from an older woman who had recovered from COVID-19.

On this clone: Other DNA sequences in the same sample also yield this CDR3. The V gene is TRBV3-1 (or the pseudogene TRBV3-2), the J gene TRBJ1-3, with TRBD1 matching 8 bases. CDR3 length: 15 amino acids. Germline CDR1 is LGHDT and CDR2 is YNNKEL (reference sequence). Trimming cost V 3 bases and J 4 bases; bases outside gene matches: 5. CDR3 bases: TGTGCCAGCAGCCAGGACAGGGTCTCCGGAAACACCATATATTTT. Residues: CASSQDRVSGNTIYF.

This clone was seen only a few times. CDR3 bases: TGTGCCAGCTCCCCAAGGGCCCTAGCGGCCTCCTACAATGAGCAGTTCTTC. It codes for CASSPRALAASYNEQFF. The chain links TRBV2 to TRBJ2-1, with TRBD2 identical over 7 bases. The length of the CDR3 is 17 residues. Germline trimming cut 8 bases from V and 0 bases from J; bases unmatched to any gene: 13. Germline CDR1 is SNHLY and CDR2 is FYNNEI.

V gene TRBV18 combines with J gene TRBJ1-1; TRBD1 matches at 9 bases. The CDR3 is 14 amino acids. The V and J ends lost 6 bases and 3 bases, in that order; junction bases with no gene match: 5. CDR1 KGHSH and CDR2 LQKENI come from the germline V gene. CDR3 coding DNA: TGTGCCAGCTCTCCGGGACAGGGACACACTGAAGCTTTCTTT. Its protein is CASSPGQGHTEAFF. The full variable domain, with the rest looked up from reference TRBV18 and TRBJ1-1, is NAGVMQNPRHLVRRRGQEARLRCSPMKGHSHVYWYRQLPEEGLKFMVYLQKENIIDESGMPKERFSAEFPKEGPSILRIQQVVRGDSAAYFCASSPGQGHTEAFFGQGTRLTVV.

As DNA, the CDR3 is TGTGCCAGTAGCCCTACAGGGGCCCGCCGGGTGGGCACTGAAGCTTTCTTT. Its translation is CASSPTGARRVGTEAFF. The chain has TRBV19 and TRBJ1-1; 7 nucleotides line up with TRBD1. In germline, CDR1 is LNHDA, CDR2 SQIVND (reference sequence). Trimming cost V 6 bases and J 4 bases; bases outside gene matches: 17. The CDR3 runs 17 residues.

The genes are TRBV4-1 and TRBJ1-5, with TRBD1 matching 9 bases. There are 18 residues in the CDR3. Germline V gene data show CDR1 as MGHRA and CDR2 as YSYEKL. V lost 1 base and J lost 2; bases outside the gene matches: 9. CDR3 sequence reads: CASSQGYRGLFRNQPQHF. The CDR3 DNA reads TGCGCCAGCAGCCAAGGCTACAGGGGGCTATTCCGCAATCAGCCCCAGCATTTT.

J is TRBJ2-6 and V is TRBV5-1; weak D call: TRBD1 (5 bases). Germline V lookup: CDR1 SGHRS, CDR2 YFSETQ. The CDR3 is 15 residues long. Trimming took off 4 bases at V and 0 bases at J, with 8 bases between the two ends. The CDR3 DNA sequence: TGCGCCAGCAGCCCGACAGACTCTGGGGCCAACGTCCTGACTTTC. This encodes CASSPTDSGANVLTF.

This clone was detected once. The rearrangement links TRBV3-1 (or the pseudogene TRBV3-2) to TRBJ2-3; D is possibly TRBD2 (6 bases). CDR1 is LGHDT and CDR2 is YNNKEL in the germline V gene (reference sequence). The CDR3 runs to 16 residues. V was pared by 1 base and J by 1 base, with 12 bases between. This chain's CDR3 is CASSQGRLGRTDTQYF. CDR3 DNA sequence: TGTGCCAGCAGCCAAGGACGACTAGGCCGCACAGATACGCAGTATTTT.

The V gene is TRBV4-1, the J gene TRBJ2-3; 13 bases align to TRBD2. J lost 5 bases, V lost 3 bases, and 8 bases had no gene match. The CDR3 is 17 residues long. Germline CDR1 is MGHRA and CDR2 is YSYEKL. CDR3 sequence: CASSHPGTSGVRDTQYF. CDR3 sequence (DNA): TGCGCCAGCAGCCATCCCGGGACTAGCGGGGTGAGAGATACGCAGTATTTT.

This clone was recorded once. The chain couples TRBV3-1 (or the pseudogene TRBV3-2) to TRBJ1-3, with a possible D match to TRBD1 (5 bases). The V gene lost 0 bases and the J gene lost 4 bases, with 13 bases spanning the gap. The germline gives CDR1 LGHDT, CDR2 YNNKEL (reference sequence). This CDR3 is built from 16 residues. CDR3 amino acids: CASSQDGGVQGNTIYF. The CDR3 region has the DNA TGTGCCAGCAGCCAAGATGGAGGGGTTCAGGGAAACACCATATATTTT.

This sequence joins TRBV3-1 (or the pseudogene TRBV3-2) and TRBJ2-1; TRBD2 matches 14 bases. The V gene's germline CDR1 is LGHDT and CDR2 YNNKEL (reference sequence). V shed 0 bases, J shed 7 bases, and the junction held 8 bases outside the gene matches. The CDR3 totals 18 residues. CDR3 loop: CASSQDDGLAGGQNEQFF. CDR3 DNA sequence: TGTGCCAGCAGCCAAGATGATGGACTAGCGGGGGGCCAGAATGAGCAGTTCTTC.

The chain joins TRBV18 to TRBJ1-1; no clear D. Germline V gene lookup returns CDR1 KGHSH and CDR2 LQKENI. V was pared by 0 bases and J by 6 bases, with 23 bases between. This CDR3 spans 18 amino acids. CDR3 DNA sequence: TGTGCCAGCTCACCACCCCCCGGGAGAGGGCTTGTAATCCCTGAAGCTTTCTTT. Translating it yields CASSPPPGRGLVIPEAFF.

This clone was seen a single time. The V gene is TRBV19, the J gene TRBJ1-1, with 12 positions matching TRBD1. CDR3 length equals 15 residues. Germline CDR1 and CDR2: LNHDA and SQIVND (reference sequence). Unmatched junction bases numbered 1, after V lost 4 bases and J lost 1 base. The CDR3, as DNA: TGTGCCAGTAGTAGGGACAGGGGGCCGAACACTGAAGCTTTCTTT. This codes for CASSRDRGPNTEAFF. The full variable domain, completed using reference TRBV19 and TRBJ1-1, is DGGITQSPKYLFRKEGQNVTLSCEQNLNHDAMYWYRQDPGQGLRLIYYSQIVNDFQKGDIAEGYSVSREKKESFPLTVTSAQKNPTAFYLCASSRDRGPNTEAFFGQGTRLTVV.

The rearrangement joins TRBV30 to TRBJ1-6; TRBD1 agrees at 11 bases. The junction had 6 bases not matched to a gene; V was cut back by 8 bases and J by 9 bases. The germline V gene encodes CDR1 GTSNPN and CDR2 SVGIG (reference sequence). The CDR3 length is 13 residues. CDR3 sequence: CAGTGTGGSPLHF. The DNA of the CDR3 is TGTGCCGGCACCGGGACAGGGGGTTCACCCCTCCACTTT.

This chain uses TRBV27 with TRBJ2-2; D is possibly TRBD2 (6 bases). The germline gives CDR1 MNHEY, CDR2 SMNVEV (reference sequence). The CDR3 sequence is 13 residues long. Trimming removed 5 bases from V and 5 bases from J, with 9 bases in between. The CDR3 loop reads CASSPRGTGELFF. In DNA form, the CDR3 reads TGTGCCAGCAGTCCCCGGGGGACCGGGGAGCTGTTTTTT.

In its sample, this clone was seen once. The chain employs TRBV6-5 and TRBJ2-1, with D possibly matching TRBD1 (5 bases). V was pared by 8 bases and J by 3 bases, with 14 bases between. Germline CDR1 is MNHEY and CDR2 is SVGAGI. The CDR3 consists of 14 residues. CDR3 nucleotides: TGTGCCAGCGAGCCAGGGCGGCTCTACAATGAGCAGTTCTTC. Translation: CASEPGRLYNEQFF.

This rearrangement joins TRBV9 to TRBJ1-1; D is perhaps TRBD1 (5 bases). Germline V gene lookup returns CDR1 SGDLS and CDR2 YYNGEE. The V and J ends lost 0 bases and 6 bases respectively, with 12 bases between them. This CDR3 contains 14 residues. The CDR3: CASSVGDSLAEAFF. The CDR3, as DNA: TGTGCCAGCAGCGTAGGGGACTCTCTGGCTGAAGCTTTCTTT.

A few counts support this clone. The chain is built from TRBV5-1 and TRBJ2-5, with a possible D match to TRBD1 (6 bases). V lost 3 bases and J lost 5, with 17 bases in between. Looked up from germline, CDR1 is SGHRS and CDR2 is YFSETQ. CDR3 size: 15 residues. The CDR3 nucleotides are TGCGCCAGCAGCTCCCAGTACTTAACAGGGGAGACCCAGTACTTC. Protein sequence: CASSSQYLTGETQYF.

The J gene is TRBJ1-1, the V gene TRBV18; TRBD1 agrees at 7 bases. Germline CDR1 and CDR2: KGHSH and LQKENI. The junction had 1 base not matched to a gene; V was cut back by 2 bases and J by 1 base. The CDR3 is 14 residues long. In DNA form, the CDR3 reads TGTGCCAGCTCACCAGGGGACAGGAACACTGAAGCTTTCTTT. This codes for CASSPGDRNTEAFF.

The chain carries TRBV7-2 and TRBJ2-7, with 9 positions matching TRBD1. Unmatched junction bases numbered 15, after V lost 6 bases and J lost 3 bases. The CDR3 consists of 17 residues. Germline V gene lookup returns CDR1 SGHTA and CDR2 FQGNSA. The chain's CDR3 is CASRLGGTGTGIYEQYF. The CDR3 nucleotides read TGTGCCAGCAGACTCGGCGGGACCGGGACAGGGATCTACGAGCAGTACTTC.

This chain links TRBV20-1 with TRBJ2-5; D not resolved. V gave up 3 bases and J gave up 2 bases, with 7 bases separating them. This CDR3 comprises 12 residues. Germline V gene data show CDR1 as DFQATT and CDR2 as SNEGSKA (reference sequence). The CDR3 region has the DNA TGCAGTGCTAGTCCCCAGCAAGAGACCCAGTACTTC. It specifies CSASPQQETQYF.

The V call is TRBV5-6, the J call TRBJ1-6; a weak D match, TRBD1 (5 bases). Looked up from germline, CDR1 is SGHDT and CDR2 is YYEEEE. The CDR3 extends over 13 amino acids. V lost 3 bases, J lost 8 bases, and 9 bases lay in between. The CDR3 loop reads CASSWGVDSPLHF. CDR3 nucleotides: TGTGCCAGCAGCTGGGGGGTAGATTCACCCCTCCACTTT.

The V call is TRBV15, the J call TRBJ2-5, with 9 nucleotides matching TRBD2. The V and J ends lost 1 base and 3 bases, in that order; junction bases with no gene match: 6. The CDR3 is made up of 16 amino acids. Per the germline V gene, CDR1 is LNHNV and CDR2 is YYDKDF (reference sequence). The CDR3 nucleotides are TGTGCCACCAGCAGAGGTGGCGGGGGGGCCGAAGAGACCCAGTACTTC. As protein: CATSRGGGGAEETQYF.

A remark on this clone: Other DNA sequences from this sample encode an identical CDR3 as well. The rearrangement links TRBV7-9 to TRBJ2-1; D is perhaps TRBD2 (5 bases). This CDR3 spans 16 amino acids. Germline V gives CDR1 SEHNR, CDR2 FQNEAQ (reference sequence). V dropped 4 bases and J dropped 0 bases, with 13 bases sitting between them. The CDR3 DNA reads as TGTGCCAGCAGCTCACTTCGGGGAGTCTCCTACAATGAGCAGTTCTTC. Protein product: CASSSLRGVSYNEQFF.

The rearrangement joins TRBV30 to TRBJ1-5; 8 bases agree with TRBD1. This CDR3 region has 13 residues. CDR1 GTSNPN and CDR2 SVGIG come from the germline V gene (reference sequence). V gave up 2 bases and J gave up 6 bases; unmatched junction bases: 3. This chain's CDR3 is CAWSQGATQPQHF. In nucleotides, the CDR3 is TGTGCCTGGAGTCAGGGGGCGACTCAGCCCCAGCATTTT.